The subject of this entry is one T cell receptor beta chain. The data derive from a study of T cell responses to AZD1222 COVID-19 vaccine. The overall study: Pooled in the analysis were second doses at about 4 or about 12 weeks.

This table comes from immunoSEQ multiplex PCR, and its TCRdb copy is limited to in-frame clones, with some not included. The sample includes more than 100,000 clones, about 93% seen only once; the top ten take roughly 5.6%. The material sequenced was peripheral blood, taken on day 0 of AZD1222 vaccination. This receptor was taken from an adult in good health.

In DNA form, the CDR3 reads TGTGCCAGCAGAAGGACTCCCCAAGAGACCCAGTACTTC. Translation gives CASRRTPQETQYF. J is TRBJ2-5 and V is TRBV27; a weak D match, TRBD2 (5 bases). This CDR3 contains 13 residues. V lost 6 bases and J lost 1, with 9 bases in between. Germline assignment: CDR1 MNHEY and CDR2 SMNVEV (reference sequence).